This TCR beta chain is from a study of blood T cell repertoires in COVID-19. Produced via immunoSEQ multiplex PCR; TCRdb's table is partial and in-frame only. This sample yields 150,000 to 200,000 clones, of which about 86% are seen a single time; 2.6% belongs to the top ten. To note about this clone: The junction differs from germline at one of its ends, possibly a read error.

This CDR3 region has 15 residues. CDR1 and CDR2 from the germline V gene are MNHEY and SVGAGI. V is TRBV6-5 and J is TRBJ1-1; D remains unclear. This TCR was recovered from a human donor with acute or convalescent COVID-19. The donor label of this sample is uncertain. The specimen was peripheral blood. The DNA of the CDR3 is TGTGCCAGCAGTTACTCCGCGGGAATGAAGACTGAAGCTTTCTTT. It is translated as CASSYSAGMKTEAFF.